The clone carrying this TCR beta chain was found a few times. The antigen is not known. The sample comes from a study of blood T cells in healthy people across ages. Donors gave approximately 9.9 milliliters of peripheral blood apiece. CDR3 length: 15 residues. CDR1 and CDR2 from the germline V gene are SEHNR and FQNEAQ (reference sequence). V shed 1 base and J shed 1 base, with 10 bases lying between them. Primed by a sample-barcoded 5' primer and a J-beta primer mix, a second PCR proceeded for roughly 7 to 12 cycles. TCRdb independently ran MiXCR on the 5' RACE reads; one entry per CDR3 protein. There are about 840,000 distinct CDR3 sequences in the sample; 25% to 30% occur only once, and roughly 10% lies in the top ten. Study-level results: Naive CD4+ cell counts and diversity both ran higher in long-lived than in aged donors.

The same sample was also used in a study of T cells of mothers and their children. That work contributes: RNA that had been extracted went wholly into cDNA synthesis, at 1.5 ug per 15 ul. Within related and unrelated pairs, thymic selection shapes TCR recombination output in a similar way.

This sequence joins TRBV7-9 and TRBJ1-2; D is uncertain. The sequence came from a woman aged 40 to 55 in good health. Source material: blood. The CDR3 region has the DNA TGTGCCAGCAGCTTAGTATCCGGGGATAACTATGGCTACACCTTC. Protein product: CASSLVSGDNYGYTF.